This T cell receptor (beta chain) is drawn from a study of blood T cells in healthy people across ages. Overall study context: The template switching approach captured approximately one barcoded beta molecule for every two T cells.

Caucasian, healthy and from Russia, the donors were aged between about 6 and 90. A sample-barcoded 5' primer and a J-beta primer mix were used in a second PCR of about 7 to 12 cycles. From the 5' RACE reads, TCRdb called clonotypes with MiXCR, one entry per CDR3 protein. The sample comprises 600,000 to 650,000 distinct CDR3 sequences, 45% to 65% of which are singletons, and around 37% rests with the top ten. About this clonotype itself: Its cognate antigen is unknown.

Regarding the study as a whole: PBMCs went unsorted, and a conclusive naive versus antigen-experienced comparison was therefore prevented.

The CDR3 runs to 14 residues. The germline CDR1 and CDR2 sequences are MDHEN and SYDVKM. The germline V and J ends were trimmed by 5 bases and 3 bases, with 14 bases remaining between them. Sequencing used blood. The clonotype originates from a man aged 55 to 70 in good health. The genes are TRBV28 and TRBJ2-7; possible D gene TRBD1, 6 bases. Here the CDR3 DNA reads TGTGCCAGCAGTATGGGACAAGCCCTCTACGAGCAGTACTTC. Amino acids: CASSMGQALYEQYF.